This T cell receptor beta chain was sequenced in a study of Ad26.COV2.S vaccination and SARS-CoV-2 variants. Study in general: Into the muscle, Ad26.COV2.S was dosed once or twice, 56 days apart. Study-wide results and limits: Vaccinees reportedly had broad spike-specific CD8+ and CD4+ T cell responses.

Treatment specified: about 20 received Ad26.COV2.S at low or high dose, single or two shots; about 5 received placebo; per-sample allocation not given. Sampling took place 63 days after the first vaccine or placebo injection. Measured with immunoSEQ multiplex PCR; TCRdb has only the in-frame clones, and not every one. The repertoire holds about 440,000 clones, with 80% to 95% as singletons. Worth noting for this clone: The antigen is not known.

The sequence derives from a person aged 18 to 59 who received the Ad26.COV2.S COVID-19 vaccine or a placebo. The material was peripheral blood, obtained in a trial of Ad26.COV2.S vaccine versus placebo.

CDR3 in amino acids: CASTLRTESSYNEQFF. DNA of the CDR3: TGTGCCAGCACCCTGCGAACGGAAAGCTCCTACAATGAGCAGTTCTTC. The rearrangement joins TRBV5-8 to TRBJ2-1; D is undetermined. CDR1 and CDR2 from the germline V gene are SGHTS and YDEGEE. Trimming pared 6 bases from V and 0 bases from J, leaving 16 bases between. This CDR3 has 16 amino acids.